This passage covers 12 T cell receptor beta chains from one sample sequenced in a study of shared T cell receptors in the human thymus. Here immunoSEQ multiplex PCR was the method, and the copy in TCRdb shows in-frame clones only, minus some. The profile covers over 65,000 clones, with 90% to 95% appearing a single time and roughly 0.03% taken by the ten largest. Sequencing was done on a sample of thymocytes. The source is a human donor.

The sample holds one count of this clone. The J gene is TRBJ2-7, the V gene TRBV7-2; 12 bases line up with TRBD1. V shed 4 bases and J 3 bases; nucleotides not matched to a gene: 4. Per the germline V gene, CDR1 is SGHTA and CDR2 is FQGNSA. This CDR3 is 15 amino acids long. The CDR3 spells CASSSGQGADYEQYF. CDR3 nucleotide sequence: TGTGCCAGCAGCTCGGGACAGGGGGCGGACTACGAGCAGTACTTC. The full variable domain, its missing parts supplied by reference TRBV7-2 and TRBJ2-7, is GAGVSQSPSNKVTEKGKDVELRCDPISGHTALYWYRQSLGQGLEFLIYFQGNSAPDKSGLPSDRFSAERTGGSVSTLTIQRTQQEDSAVYLCASSSGQGADYEQYFGPGTRLTVT.

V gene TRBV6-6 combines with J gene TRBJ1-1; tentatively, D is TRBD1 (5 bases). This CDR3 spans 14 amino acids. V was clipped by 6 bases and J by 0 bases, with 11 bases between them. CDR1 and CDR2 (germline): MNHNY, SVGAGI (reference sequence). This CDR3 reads CASSRGELNTEAFF. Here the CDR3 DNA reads TGTGCCAGCAGCCGGGGGGAGTTGAACACTGAAGCTTTCTTT.

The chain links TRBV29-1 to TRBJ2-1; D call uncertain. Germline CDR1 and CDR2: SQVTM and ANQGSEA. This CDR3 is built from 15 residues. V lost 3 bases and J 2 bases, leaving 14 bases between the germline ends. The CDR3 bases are TGCAGCGTTGAGATTTGTGGTTTGGCCTACAATGAGCAGTTCTTC. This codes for CSVEICGLAYNEQFF.

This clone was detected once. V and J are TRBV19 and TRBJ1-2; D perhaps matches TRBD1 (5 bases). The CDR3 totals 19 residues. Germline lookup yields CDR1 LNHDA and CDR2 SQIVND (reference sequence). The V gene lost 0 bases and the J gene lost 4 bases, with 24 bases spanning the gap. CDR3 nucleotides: TGTGCCAGTAGTATAGAAGGGCACATGCACAGGTCAGGGAGCTATGGCTACACCTTC. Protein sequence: CASSIEGHMHRSGSYGYTF. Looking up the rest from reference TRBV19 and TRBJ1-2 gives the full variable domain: DGGITQSPKYLFRKEGQNVTLSCEQNLNHDAMYWYRQDPGQGLRLIYYSQIVNDFQKGDIAEGYSVSREKKESFPLTVTSAQKNPTAFYLCASSIEGHMHRSGSYGYTFGSGTRLTVV.

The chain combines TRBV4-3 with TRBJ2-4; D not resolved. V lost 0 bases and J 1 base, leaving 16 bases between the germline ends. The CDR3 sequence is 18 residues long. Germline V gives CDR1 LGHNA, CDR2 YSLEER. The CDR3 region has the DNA TGCGCCAGCAGCCAAGAGATCCGGGCCACGAGGGCCAAAAACATTCAGTACTTC. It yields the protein CASSQEIRATRAKNIQYF.

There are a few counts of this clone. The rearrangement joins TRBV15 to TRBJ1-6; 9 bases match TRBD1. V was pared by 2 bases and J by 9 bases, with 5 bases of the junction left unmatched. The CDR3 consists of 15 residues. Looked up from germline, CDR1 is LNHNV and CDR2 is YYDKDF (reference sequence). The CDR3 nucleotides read TGTGCCACCAGCAGACTGGGACAGGGAGGTTCACCCCTCCACTTT. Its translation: CATSRLGQGGSPLHF.

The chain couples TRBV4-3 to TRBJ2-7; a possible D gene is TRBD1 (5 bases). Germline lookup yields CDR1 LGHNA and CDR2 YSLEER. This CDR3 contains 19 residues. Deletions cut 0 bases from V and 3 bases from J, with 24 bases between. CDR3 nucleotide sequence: TGCGCCAGCAGCCAAGATCTAACGCAGGGAACCGCCTGGAACTACGAGCAGTACTTC. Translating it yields CASSQDLTQGTAWNYEQYF.

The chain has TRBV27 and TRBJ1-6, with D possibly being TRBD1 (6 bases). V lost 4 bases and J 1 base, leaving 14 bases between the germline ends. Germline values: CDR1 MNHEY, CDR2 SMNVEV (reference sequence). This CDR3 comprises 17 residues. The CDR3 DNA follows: TGTGCCAGCAGTTCCCAAACAGGACAGTCCTATAATTCACCCCTCCACTTT. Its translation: CASSSQTGQSYNSPLHF.

In nucleotides, the CDR3 is TGTGCCAGCAGCGTAGACTATACCGAAGCGGAGAGCACAGATACGCAGTATTTT. Its translation: CASSVDYTEAESTDTQYF. This chain uses TRBV9 with TRBJ2-3, with D possibly being TRBD2 (5 bases). The CDR3 is 18 residues long. The V end lost 0 bases, the J end lost 0 bases, and 17 bases lay between the germline ends. CDR1 SGDLS and CDR2 YYNGEE come from the germline V gene.

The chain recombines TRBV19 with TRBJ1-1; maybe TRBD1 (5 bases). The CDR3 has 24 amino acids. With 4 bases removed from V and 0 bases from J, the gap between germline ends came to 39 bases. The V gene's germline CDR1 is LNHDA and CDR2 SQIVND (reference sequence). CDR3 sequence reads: CASSRIKGTSGREGVPGMNTEAFF. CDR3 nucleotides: TGTGCCAGTAGTAGAATAAAGGGGACTTCGGGCAGGGAAGGTGTGCCGGGAATGAACACTGAAGCTTTCTTT.

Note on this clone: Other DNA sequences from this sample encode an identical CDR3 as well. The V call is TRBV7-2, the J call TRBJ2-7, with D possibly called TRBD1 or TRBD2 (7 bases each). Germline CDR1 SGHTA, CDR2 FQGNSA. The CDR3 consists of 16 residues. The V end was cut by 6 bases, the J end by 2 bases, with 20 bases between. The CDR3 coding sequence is TGTGCCAGCAGTCGGAGGCCAGGGGGGGAAGCCTACGAGCAGTACTTC. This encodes CASSRRPGGEAYEQYF.

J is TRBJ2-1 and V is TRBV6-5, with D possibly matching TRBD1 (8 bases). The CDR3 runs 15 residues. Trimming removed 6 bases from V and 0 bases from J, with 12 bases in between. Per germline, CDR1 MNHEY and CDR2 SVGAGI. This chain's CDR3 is CASRYRGGSYNEQFF. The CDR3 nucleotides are TGTGCCAGCAGGTACAGGGGGGGCTCCTACAATGAGCAGTTCTTC.